Following are 21 T cell receptor beta chains from one sample sequenced in a study of T cell repertoires in cytomegalovirus infection. TCRdb ran MiXCR on the reads and lists one entry per CDR3 protein. The repertoire holds 150,000 to 200,000 distinct CDR3 sequences, roughly 18% seen once, with 18% in the top ten. Sequenced material: CD8+ T cells from PBMCs. The receptors stem from a human donor in good health (CMV status not recorded). Some clones in this sample may be carry-over from other donors' samples.

There are a few counts of this clonotype. The rearrangement links TRBV7-9 to TRBJ1-1, with 7 bases fitting TRBD1. The CDR3 consists of 15 residues. Germline assignment: CDR1 SEHNR and CDR2 FQNEAQ (reference sequence). V was clipped by 5 bases and J by 0 bases; unmatched bases: 6. DNA of the CDR3: TGTGCCAGCAGCGAAGAGACAGGGTTGAACACTGAAGCTTTCTTT. Its translation: CASSEETGLNTEAFF.

CDR3 DNA: TGTGCCAGCAGTGTAAGCGGAGCGGGAGTCAGTCAGAGGCAGTTCTTC. Its protein is CASSVSGAGVSQRQFF. J is TRBJ2-1 and V is TRBV27, with 8 bases lining up with TRBD2. The CDR3 is 16 residues long. V gave up 5 bases and J gave up 12 bases; unmatched junction bases: 18. CDR1 is MNHEY and CDR2 is SMNVEV in the germline V gene (reference sequence).

V gene TRBV7-8 combines with J gene TRBJ1-2; a weak D match, TRBD1 (5 bases). V was shortened by 7 bases and J by 6 bases, with 18 bases between the two germline ends. Germline-derived CDR1 and CDR2 are SGHVS and FQNEAQ. This CDR3 is 14 amino acids long. CDR3 amino acids: CASTHGGQGNGYTF. DNA for the CDR3: TGTGCCAGCACCCACGGAGGGCAGGGAAATGGCTACACCTTC.

The rearrangement links TRBV30 to TRBJ2-7, with D perhaps TRBD1 (6 bases). This CDR3 region has 11 residues. The germline CDR1 and CDR2 sequences are GTSNPN and SVGIG (reference sequence). The V gene lost 2 bases and the J gene lost 4 bases, with 6 bases spanning the gap. CDR3 sequence: CAWSQGYEQYF. The CDR3 region has the DNA TGTGCCTGGAGTCAGGGGTACGAGCAGTACTTC.

The rearrangement uses TRBV7-3 and TRBJ2-1, with 7 bases lining up with TRBD2. The CDR3 has 16 residues. The V segment lost 6 bases and the J segment 4 bases; nucleotides outside the gene matches: 12. Per germline, CDR1 SGHTA and CDR2 FQGTGA. The CDR3 DNA reads as TGTGCCAGCAGTTATAGGCGGGAGAGTCATTACAATGAGCAGTTCTTC. This sequence encodes CASSYRRESHYNEQFF.

This chain connects TRBV6-2 or TRBV6-3 to TRBJ2-3, with unresolved D. Germline V gives CDR1 MNHEY, CDR2 SVGEGT. Trimming pared 0 bases from V and 6 bases from J, leaving 13 bases between. The CDR3 totals 15 residues. CDR3 loop: CASSYSTSGFDTQYF. As DNA, the CDR3 is TGTGCCAGCAGTTACTCGACGTCCGGGTTTGATACGCAGTATTTT.

This clonotype was counted ten times or more. V is TRBV20-1 and J is TRBJ2-5, with 7 bases identical to TRBD2. This CDR3 has 17 amino acids. V trimming: 0 bases; J trimming: 2 bases; junction bases outside the gene matches: 12. The V gene's germline CDR1 is DFQATT and CDR2 SNEGSKA (reference sequence). The CDR3, as DNA: TGCAGTGCTAGAGATCGTGTCGGGGGGAAACTACAAGAGACCCAGTACTTC. Amino acid sequence: CSARDRVGGKLQETQYF.

This clonotype was counted between two and nine times. This chain joins TRBV7-2 and TRBJ2-1, with 7 bases that match TRBD2. The germline V gene has CDR1 SGHTA and CDR2 FQGNSA. V lost 0 bases, J lost 1 base, and 6 bases stayed unmatched. The CDR3 runs to 17 residues. The CDR3 here is CASSLALGGGSYNEQFF. The CDR3 nucleotides are TGTGCCAGCAGCTTAGCGCTGGGCGGGGGTTCCTACAATGAGCAGTTCTTC.

This chain connects TRBV6-2 or TRBV6-3 to TRBJ2-3; weak D call: TRBD2 (6 bases). V lost 2 bases and J 2 bases, leaving 14 bases between the germline ends. The CDR3 is 16 amino acids. Germline CDR1 reads MNHEY; CDR2 reads SVGEGT. As DNA, the CDR3 is TGTGCCAGCAGTTACGTGGCGGAGGGACCCACAGATACGCAGTATTTT. Its protein product is CASSYVAEGPTDTQYF.

V gene TRBV7-9 combines with J gene TRBJ2-1; 11 nucleotides line up with TRBD2. The V gene end was trimmed by 5 bases and the J gene end by 7 bases; junction bases not matched to a gene: 7. The CDR3 is 15 residues long. The germline V gene encodes CDR1 SEHNR and CDR2 FQNEAQ (reference sequence). The CDR3 sequence is CASSKTSGEGNEQFF. The CDR3 nucleotides read TGTGCCAGCAGCAAGACTAGCGGGGAGGGGAATGAGCAGTTCTTC. The whole variable domain, remainder taken from reference TRBV7-9 and TRBJ2-1, is DTGVSQNPRHKITKRGQNVTFRCDPISEHNRLYWYRQTLGQGPEFLTYFQNEAQLEKSRLLSDRFSAERPKGSFSTLEIQRTEQGDSAMYLCASSKTSGEGNEQFFGPGTRLTVL.

By proportion, this clonotype is medium-sized. V and J are TRBV7-8 and TRBJ2-3; TRBD1 is a possible D gene (5 bases). V was trimmed by 5 bases and J by 1 base, leaving 10 bases between them. In germline, CDR1 is SGHVS, CDR2 FQNEAQ. CDR3 size: 14 residues. The CDR3 coding sequence is TGTGCCAGCAGCCTCCAGACAGGCACAGATACGCAGTATTTT. This sequence encodes CASSLQTGTDTQYF.

A few counts support this clonotype. J is TRBJ1-1 and V is TRBV6-5, with 7 bases fitting TRBD1. This CDR3 has 13 residues. Per germline, CDR1 MNHEY and CDR2 SVGAGI. J was trimmed by 4 bases and V by 5 bases; bases with no gene match: 4. CDR3 region: CASSDTGATEAFF. The CDR3 coding sequence is TGTGCCAGCAGTGACACAGGGGCCACTGAAGCTTTCTTT.

V usage is TRBV28 and J usage is TRBJ1-1; D is unclear. The CDR3 totals 12 residues. Deletions cut 2 bases from V and 8 bases from J, with 9 bases between. CDR1 is MDHEN, CDR2 SYDVKM, per germline. The CDR3 DNA reads TGTGCCAGCAGTTTACTAATGAGGGAAGCTTTCTTT. Amino acids: CASSLLMREAFF.

The chain combines TRBV7-6 with TRBJ2-7, with D possibly being TRBD1 (5 bases). V was pared by 2 bases and J by 1 base, with 9 bases between. This CDR3 spans 14 amino acids. Germline CDR1 SGHVS, CDR2 FNYEAQ. Here the CDR3 reads CASSLLQGSYEQYF. CDR3 sequence (DNA): TGTGCCAGCAGCTTACTGCAGGGTTCCTACGAGCAGTACTTC. The full variable domain, rest sourced from reference TRBV7-6 and TRBJ2-7, is GAGVSQSPRYKVTKRGQDVALRCDPISGHVSLYWYRQALGQGPEFLTYFNYEAQQDKSGLPNDRFSAERPEGSISTLTIQRTEQRDSAMYRCASSLLQGSYEQYFGPGTRLTVT.

This clonotype was counted a few times. This sequence joins TRBV28 and TRBJ2-7; 9 nucleotides line up with TRBD2. The junction had 9 bases not matched to a gene; V was cut back by 4 bases and J by 2 bases. The CDR3 consists of 16 residues. The germline CDR1 and CDR2 sequences are MDHEN and SYDVKM. CDR3 amino acids: CASSSKLAGAAYEQYF. In DNA, the CDR3 is TGTGCCAGCAGTTCAAAATTAGCGGGAGCGGCCTACGAGCAGTACTTC.

The CDR3 is CASSFIPLAGEVGTDTQYF. The CDR3 coding sequence is TGTGCCAGCAGTTTCATCCCACTAGCGGGAGAAGTGGGCACAGATACGCAGTATTTT. The rearrangement links TRBV6-2 or TRBV6-3 to TRBJ2-3; 11 bases match TRBD2. The V gene end was trimmed by 4 bases and the J gene end by 1 base; junction bases not matched to a gene: 13. The CDR3 is 19 residues long. Germline lookup yields CDR1 MNHEY and CDR2 SVGEGT.

This clonotype was counted at least ten times. This sequence joins TRBV6-2 or TRBV6-3 and TRBJ1-1; D is unresolved. Germline CDR1 MNHEY, CDR2 SVGEGT. This CDR3 region has 11 residues. The V and J ends lost 8 bases and 4 bases respectively, with 8 bases between them. The CDR3 spells CASSPSTEAFF. CDR3 in DNA: TGTGCCAGCTCACCTTCCACTGAAGCTTTCTTT.

This clonotype has more than one count but fewer than ten. The V and J genes are TRBV7-6 and TRBJ2-3; no clear D. The V end was cut by 5 bases, the J end by 5 bases, with 14 bases between. The V gene's germline CDR1 is SGHVS and CDR2 FNYEAQ. This CDR3 has 14 amino acids. CDR3 coding DNA: TGTGCCAGCAGCCACCGTCCCCGAGGAGATACGCAGTATTTT. As protein: CASSHRPRGDTQYF.

V is TRBV29-1 and J is TRBJ2-1, with D tentatively TRBD1 (5 bases). V lost 7 bases and J 12 bases, leaving 16 bases between the germline ends. Germline assignment: CDR1 SQVTM and CDR2 ANQGSEA. The CDR3 has 11 residues. The CDR3 region has the DNA TGCAGCGCTGGATCAGGGTTCGGGCAGTTCTTC. Encoded protein: CSAGSGFGQFF.

This clonotype was detected once. The J gene is TRBJ2-1, the V gene TRBV4-3; maybe TRBD2 (5 bases). Germline-derived CDR1 and CDR2 are LGHNA and YSLEER. The CDR3 consists of 18 residues. Trimming removed 3 bases at V and 0 bases at J, with 18 bases between. The CDR3 DNA is TGCGCCAGCAGCCAGGGAGCCGCGGCGGCCAACTCCTACAATGAGCAGTTCTTC. Translation: CASSQGAAAANSYNEQFF.

This clonotype was observed a few times. The J gene is TRBJ2-1, the V gene TRBV7-9, with D unclear. V lost 0 bases and J 9 bases, leaving 12 bases between the germline ends. The germline gives CDR1 SEHNR, CDR2 FQNEAQ (reference sequence). There are 14 residues in the CDR3. CDR3 in DNA: TGTGCCAGCAGCTTAGCGGGCGGCCGCGGTGAGCAGTTCTTC. This codes for CASSLAGGRGEQFF.